This T cell receptor (beta chain) was observed in a study of cytomegalovirus exposure and HLA in healthy donors. The primer mix had 60 Vbeta and 13 Jbeta primers. Some clones are missing from TCRdb's copy, which holds only in-frame ones; the method was immunoSEQ multiplex PCR. The sample has about 120,000 clones; roughly four fifths are singletons. The CDR3 covers 13 residues. Germline V lookup: CDR1 LNHDA, CDR2 SQIVND (reference sequence). Trimming removed 8 bases at V and 1 base at J, with 10 bases between. The TCR originated in a woman aged 18-30 years in good health and CMV-seronegative. V and J are TRBV19 and TRBJ2-3; a weak D match, TRBD1 (6 bases). The source material was PBMCs. CDR3 protein: CASSRQGTDTQYF. The CDR3 nucleotides are TGTGCCAGTTCTCGACAGGGCACAGATACGCAGTATTTT. The complete variable domain, with remaining parts taken from reference TRBV19 and TRBJ2-3, reads DGGITQSPKYLFRKEGQNVTLSCEQNLNHDAMYWYRQDPGQGLRLIYYSQIVNDFQKGDIAEGYSVSREKKESFPLTVTSAQKNPTAFYLCASSRQGTDTQYFGPGTRLTVL.